This TCR beta chain was captured by sequencing in a study of OX40 agonist ivuxolimab in advanced cancers. Study overall: Allowance was made for prior anti-PD-1, anti-PD-L1 or anti-CTLA-4 therapy, and around 44% had some.

Of note for this clone: What it recognizes is unknown.

The study sampled blood at baseline, cycle 4 day 1, and cycle 7 day 1. Notes on the study in general: Low normalized T-cell clonal expansion was also seen in some nonresponders.

Method: immunoSEQ multiplex PCR; TCRdb's copy keeps in-frame clones and lacks some. The sample lists about 90,000 clones; over 80% were seen once. The J segment lost 4 bases and the V segment lost 2 bases, leaving 8 bases of the junction unmatched. Germline V gene sequence: CDR1 SGDLS, CDR2 YYNGEE. The CDR3 has 15 residues. V and J are TRBV9 and TRBJ2-7; 8 positions agree with TRBD1. The source material was CD4+ or CD8+ T cells sorted from blood, sampled in a trial of the OX40 agonist ivuxolimab. This TCR was sampled from an adult with an advanced solid tumor such as melanoma, head and neck, liver or kidney cancer. The CDR3 spells CASSVTGVPGYEQYF. Written as DNA, the CDR3 is TGTGCCAGCAGCGTGACAGGGGTTCCAGGATACGAGCAGTACTTC. Based on the CDR3 plus reference TRBV9 and TRBJ2-7, the full variable domain is DSGVTQTPKHLITATGQRVTLRCSPRSGDLSVYWYQQSLDQGLQFLIQYYNGEERAKGNILERFSAQQFPDLHSELNLSSLELGDSALYFCASSVTGVPGYEQYFGPGTRLTVT.